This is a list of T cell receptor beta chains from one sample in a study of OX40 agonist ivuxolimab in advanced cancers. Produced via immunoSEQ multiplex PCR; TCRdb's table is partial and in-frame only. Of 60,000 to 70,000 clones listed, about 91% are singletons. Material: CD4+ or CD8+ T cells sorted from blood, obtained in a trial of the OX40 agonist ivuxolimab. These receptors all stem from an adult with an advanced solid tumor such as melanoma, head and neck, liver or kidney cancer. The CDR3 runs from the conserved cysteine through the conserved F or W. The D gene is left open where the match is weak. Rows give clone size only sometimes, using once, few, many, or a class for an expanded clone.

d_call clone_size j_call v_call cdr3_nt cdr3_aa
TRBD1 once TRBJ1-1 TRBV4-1 TGCGCCAGCAGCCACGGGACAGGGTTGGGTGAAGCTTTCTTT CASSHGTGLGEAFF
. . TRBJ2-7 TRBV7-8 TGTGCCAGCACATCATCATACGGGGCCCCCTACGAGCAGTACTTC CASTSSYGAPYEQYF
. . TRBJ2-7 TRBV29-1 TGCAGCGTTAAGGGCGGAGAGGGGTACGAGCAGTACTTC CSVKGGEGYEQYF
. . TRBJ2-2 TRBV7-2 TGTGCCAGCAGCTTTGGTTGGCGGATTACGAACACCGGGGAGCTGTTTTTT CASSFGWRITNTGELFF
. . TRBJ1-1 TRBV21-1 TGTGCCAGCGACAGGAGGACTGAAGCTTTCTTT CASDRRTEAFF
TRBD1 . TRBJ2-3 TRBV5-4 TGTGCCAGCAGCTTGGTGGGGACAGGGGGCCCAGATACGCAGTATTTT CASSLVGTGGPDTQYF
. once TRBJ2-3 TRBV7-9 TGTGCCGGCACACATCCCCCCAGCGACACAGATACGCAGTATTTT CAGTHPPSDTDTQYF
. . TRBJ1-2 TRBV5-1 TGCGCCAGCAGCTTGTACGGGGGCGCGGGATATGGCTACACCTTC CASSLYGGAGYGYTF
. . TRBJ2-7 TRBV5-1 TGCGCCAGCAGCTTGGTGACGGGTTACGAGCAGTACTTC CASSLVTGYEQYF
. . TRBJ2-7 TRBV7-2 TGTGCCAGCAGCTCGCTCTCCTACGAGCAGTACTTC CASSSLSYEQYF
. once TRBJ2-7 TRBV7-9 TGTGCCAGCAGTTCGTTGGCGGGACTTTCCCCCTACGAGCAGTACTTC CASSSLAGLSPYEQYF
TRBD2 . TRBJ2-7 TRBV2 TGTGCCAGTAAAGCGGGAGGGCCGTACGAGCAGTACTTC CASKAGGPYEQYF
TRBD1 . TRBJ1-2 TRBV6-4 TGTGCCAGCAGTGACTCGACAGGGCGGGATGGCTACACCTTC CASSDSTGRDGYTF
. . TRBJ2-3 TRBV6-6 TGTGCCAGCAGTTACTCGTCTTCAGATACGCAGTATTTT CASSYSSSDTQYF
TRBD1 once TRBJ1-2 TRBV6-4 TGTGCCAGCAGTGACTCTGTTTGGGACAGGGGGCTTTCTAACTATGGCTACACCTTC CASSDSVWDRGLSNYGYTF
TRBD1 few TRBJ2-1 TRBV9 TGTGCCAGCAGCGTAGCTGGGACAGGGAGAGATGAGCAGTTCTTC CASSVAGTGRDEQFF
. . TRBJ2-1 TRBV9 TGTGCCAGCAGCGTAGACGCTAGCAAGTTTTCCTACAATGAGCAGTTCTTC CASSVDASKFSYNEQFF
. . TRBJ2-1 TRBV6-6 TGTGCCAGCAGTTTCGACCGGGACTCTTCCTACAATGAGCAGTTCTTC CASSFDRDSSYNEQFF
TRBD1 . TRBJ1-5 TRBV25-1 TGTGCCAGCAGTGAATCGGGGACAGGGCACCAGCCCCAGCATTTT CASSESGTGHQPQHF
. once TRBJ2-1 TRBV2 TGTGCCAGCGGCCGGGCCCTGGGGGTCTACAATGAGCAGTTCTTC CASGRALGVYNEQFF
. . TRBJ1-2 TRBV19 TGTGCCAGTAGTACCTCTTACAGGTTATCCATGACTAACTATGGCTACACCTTC CASSTSYRLSMTNYGYTF
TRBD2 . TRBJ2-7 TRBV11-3 TGTGCCAGCAGCTTAGGAGGACTAGCCTCCTACGAGCAGTACTTC CASSLGGLASYEQYF
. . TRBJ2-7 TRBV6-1 TGTGCCAGCAGGGGGTGGGCTAGTAGCTACGAGCAGTACTTC CASRGWASSYEQYF
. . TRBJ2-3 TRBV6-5 TGTGCCAGCAGTCGGGATCACACAGATACGCAGTATTTT CASSRDHTDTQYF
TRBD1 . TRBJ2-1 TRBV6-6 TGTGCCAGCGGTACGACCAGGGGGCATGAGCAGTTCTTC CASGTTRGHEQFF